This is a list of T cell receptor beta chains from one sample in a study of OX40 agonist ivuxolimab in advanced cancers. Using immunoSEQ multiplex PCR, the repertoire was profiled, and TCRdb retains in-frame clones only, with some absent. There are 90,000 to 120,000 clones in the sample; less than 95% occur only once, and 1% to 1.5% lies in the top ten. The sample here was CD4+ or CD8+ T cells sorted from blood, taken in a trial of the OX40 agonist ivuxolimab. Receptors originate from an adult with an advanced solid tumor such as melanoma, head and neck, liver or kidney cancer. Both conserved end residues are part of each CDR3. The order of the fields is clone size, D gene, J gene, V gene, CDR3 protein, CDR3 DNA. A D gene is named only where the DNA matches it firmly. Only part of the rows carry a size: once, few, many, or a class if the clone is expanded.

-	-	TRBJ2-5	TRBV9	CASSLRPSQETQYF	TGTGCCAGCAGCCTCAGGCCCAGTCAAGAGACCCAGTACTTC
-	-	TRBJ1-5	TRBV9	CASSVGGGNQPQHF	TGTGCCAGCAGCGTAGGCGGGGGTAATCAGCCCCAGCATTTT
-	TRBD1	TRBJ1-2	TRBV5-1	CASSVDRVFGYGYTF	TGCGCCAGCAGCGTCGACAGGGTGTTTGGCTATGGCTACACCTTC
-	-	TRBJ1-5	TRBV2	CASAVEGSYSNQPQHF	TGTGCCAGCGCTGTGGAGGGGTCCTATAGCAATCAGCCCCAGCATTTT
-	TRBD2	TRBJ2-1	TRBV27	CASSFFAGGSYNEQFF	TGTGCCAGCAGTTTTTTTGCGGGAGGCTCCTACAATGAGCAGTTCTTC
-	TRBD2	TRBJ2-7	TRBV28	CASSWTSGRASSGYF	TGTGCCAGCAGTTGGACTAGCGGGAGGGCCTCGAGCGGCTACTTC
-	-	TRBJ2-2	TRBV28	CASSSGVSDTGELFF	TGTGCCAGCAGTTCGGGTGTTTCGGACACCGGGGAGCTGTTTTTT
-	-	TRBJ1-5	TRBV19	CASSIKTGNQPQHF	TGTGCCAGTAGTATAAAGACGGGAAATCAGCCCCAGCATTTT
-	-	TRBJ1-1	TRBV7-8	CASSLGGQGDTEAFF	TGTGCCAGCAGCTTAGGCGGCCAGGGCGACACTGAAGCTTTCTTT
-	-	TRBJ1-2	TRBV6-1	CASRTGNYGYTF	TGTGCCAGCAGAACAGGGAACTATGGCTACACCTTC
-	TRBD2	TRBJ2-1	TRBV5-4	CASSLGGTSERNEQFF	TGTGCCAGCAGCTTGGGGGGGACTAGCGAACGGAATGAGCAGTTCTTC
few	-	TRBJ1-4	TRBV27	CASSFSPLEEKLFF	TGTGCCAGCAGTTTCAGTCCTCTGGAAGAAAAACTGTTTTTT
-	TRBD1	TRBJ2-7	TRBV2	CASSGQGAYEQYF	TGTGCCAGCAGTGGACAGGGGGCATACGAGCAGTACTTC
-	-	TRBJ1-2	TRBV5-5	CASSLDVGGWDYTF	TGTGCCAGCAGCTTGGATGTAGGGGGATGGGACTACACCTTC
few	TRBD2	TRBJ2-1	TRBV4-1	CASKGGRDEQFF	TGCGCCAGCAAAGGCGGGAGAGATGAGCAGTTCTTC
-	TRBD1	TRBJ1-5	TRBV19	CASTDRGTGGNQPQHF	TGTGCCAGTACGGACAGGGGAACTGGGGGCAATCAGCCCCAGCATTTT
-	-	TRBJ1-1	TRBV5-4	CASSPFGQSNTEAFF	TGTGCCAGCAGCCCCTTCGGGCAGTCCAACACTGAAGCTTTCTTT